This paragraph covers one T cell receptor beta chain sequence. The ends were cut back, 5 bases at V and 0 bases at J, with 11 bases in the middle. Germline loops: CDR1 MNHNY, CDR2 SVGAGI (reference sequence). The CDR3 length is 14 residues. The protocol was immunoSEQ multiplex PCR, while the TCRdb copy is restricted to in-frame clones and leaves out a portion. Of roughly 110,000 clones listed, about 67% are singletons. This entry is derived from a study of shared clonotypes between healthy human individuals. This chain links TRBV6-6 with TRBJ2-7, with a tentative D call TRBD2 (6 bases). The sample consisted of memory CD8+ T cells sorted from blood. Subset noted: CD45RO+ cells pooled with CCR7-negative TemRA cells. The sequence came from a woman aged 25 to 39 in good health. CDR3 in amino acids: CASSVGTDSYEQYF. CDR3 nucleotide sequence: TGTGCCAGCAGTGTTGGGACTGACTCCTACGAGCAGTACTTC.